This TCR beta chain was found in a study of OX40 agonist ivuxolimab in advanced cancers. In the study overall: With a range of 23 to 79, age averaged roughly 60 years, and 75% to 90% were male.

Germline V gives CDR1 WSHSY, CDR2 SAAADI. This CDR3 region has 13 residues. Trimming took 6 bases from V and 5 from J, leaving 13 bases between them. Study-wide points: No antigen was identified for the clonally expanded peripheral T cells.

This clone was seen a single time. Its antigen is not known. TCRdb's table, derived via immunoSEQ multiplex PCR, lists solely in-frame clones and lacks some. The table has roughly 62,000 clones, about 85% seen once. The sequence came from an adult with an advanced solid tumor such as melanoma, head and neck, liver or kidney cancer. Material: CD4+ or CD8+ T cells sorted from blood, obtained in a trial of the OX40 agonist ivuxolimab. This chain connects TRBV10-2 to TRBJ1-2, with a possible D match to TRBD1 (5 bases). As DNA, the CDR3 is TGCGCCAGCAGCGGGGGACCGTTTTATGGCTACACCTTC. It is translated as CASSGGPFYGYTF.